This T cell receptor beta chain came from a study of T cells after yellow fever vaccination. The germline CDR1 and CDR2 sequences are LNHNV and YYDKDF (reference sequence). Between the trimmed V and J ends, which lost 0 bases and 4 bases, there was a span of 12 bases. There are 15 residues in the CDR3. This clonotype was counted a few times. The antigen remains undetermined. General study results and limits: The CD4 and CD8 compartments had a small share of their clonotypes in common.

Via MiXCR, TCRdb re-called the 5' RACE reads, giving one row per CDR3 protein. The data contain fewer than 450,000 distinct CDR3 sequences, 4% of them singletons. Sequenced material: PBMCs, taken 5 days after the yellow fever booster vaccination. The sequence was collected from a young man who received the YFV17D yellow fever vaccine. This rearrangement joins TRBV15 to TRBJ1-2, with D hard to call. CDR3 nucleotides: TGTGCCACCAGCAGAGATACAGAGTCTTTCTATGGCTACACCTTC. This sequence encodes CATSRDTESFYGYTF. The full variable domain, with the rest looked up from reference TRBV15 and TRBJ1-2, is DAMVIQNPRYQVTQFGKPVTLSCSQTLNHNVMYWYQQKSSQAPKLLFHYYDKDFNNEADTPDNFQSRRPNTSFCFLDIRSPGLGDTAMYLCATSRDTESFYGYTFGSGTRLTVV.